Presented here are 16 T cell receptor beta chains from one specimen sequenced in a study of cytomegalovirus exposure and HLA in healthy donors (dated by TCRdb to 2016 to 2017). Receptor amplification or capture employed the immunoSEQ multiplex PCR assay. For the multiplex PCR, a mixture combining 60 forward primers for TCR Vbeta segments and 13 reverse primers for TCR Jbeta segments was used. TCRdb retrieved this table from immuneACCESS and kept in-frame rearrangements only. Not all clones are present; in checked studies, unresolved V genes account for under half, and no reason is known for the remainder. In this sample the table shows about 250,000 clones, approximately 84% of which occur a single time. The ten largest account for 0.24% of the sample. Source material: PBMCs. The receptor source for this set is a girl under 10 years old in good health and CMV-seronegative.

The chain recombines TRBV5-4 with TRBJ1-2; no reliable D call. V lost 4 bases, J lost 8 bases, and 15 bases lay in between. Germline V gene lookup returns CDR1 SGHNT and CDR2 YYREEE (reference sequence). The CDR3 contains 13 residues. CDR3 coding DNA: TGTGCCAGCAGCCAATTTACGGCGGGAGGCTACACCTTC. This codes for CASSQFTAGGYTF.

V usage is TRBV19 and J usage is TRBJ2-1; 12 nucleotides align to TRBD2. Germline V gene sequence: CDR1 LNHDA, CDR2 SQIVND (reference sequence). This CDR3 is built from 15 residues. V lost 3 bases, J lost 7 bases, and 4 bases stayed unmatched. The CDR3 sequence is CASSIWLAGGNEQFF. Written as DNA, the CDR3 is TGTGCCAGTAGTATTTGGCTAGCGGGGGGGAATGAGCAGTTCTTC.

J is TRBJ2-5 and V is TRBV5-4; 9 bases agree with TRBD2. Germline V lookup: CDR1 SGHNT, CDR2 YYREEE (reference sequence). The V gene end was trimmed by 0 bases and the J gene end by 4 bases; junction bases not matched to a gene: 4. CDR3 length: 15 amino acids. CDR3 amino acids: CASSLVRGGGETQYF. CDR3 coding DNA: TGTGCCAGCAGCTTGGTGCGGGGGGGAGGAGAGACCCAGTACTTC.

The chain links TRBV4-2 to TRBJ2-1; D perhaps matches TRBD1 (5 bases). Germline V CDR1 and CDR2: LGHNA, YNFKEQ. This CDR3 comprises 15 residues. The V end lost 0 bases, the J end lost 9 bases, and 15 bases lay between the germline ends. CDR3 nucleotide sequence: TGTGCCAGCAGCCAAGATACCAGGGCTGGGCGTGAGCAGTTCTTC. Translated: CASSQDTRAGREQFF.

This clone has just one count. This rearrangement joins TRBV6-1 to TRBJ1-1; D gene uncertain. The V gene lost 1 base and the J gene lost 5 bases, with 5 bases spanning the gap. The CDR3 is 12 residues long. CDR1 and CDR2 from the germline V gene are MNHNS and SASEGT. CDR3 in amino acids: CASSEGGTEAFF. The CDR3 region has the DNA TGTGCCAGCAGTGAAGGCGGAACTGAAGCTTTCTTT.

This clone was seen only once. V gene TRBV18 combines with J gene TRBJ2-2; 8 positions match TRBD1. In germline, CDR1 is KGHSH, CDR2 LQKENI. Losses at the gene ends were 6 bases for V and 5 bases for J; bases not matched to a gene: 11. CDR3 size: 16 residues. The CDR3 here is CASSTGATGRTGELFF. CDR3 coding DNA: TGTGCCAGCTCGACAGGGGCGACAGGGCGTACCGGGGAGCTGTTTTTT.

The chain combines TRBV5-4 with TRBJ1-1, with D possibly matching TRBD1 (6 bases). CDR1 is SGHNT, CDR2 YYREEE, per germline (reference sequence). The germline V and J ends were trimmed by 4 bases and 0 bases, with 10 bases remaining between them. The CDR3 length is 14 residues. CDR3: CASSGGHLNTEAFF. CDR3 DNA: TGTGCCAGCAGCGGGGGACACCTGAACACTGAAGCTTTCTTT.

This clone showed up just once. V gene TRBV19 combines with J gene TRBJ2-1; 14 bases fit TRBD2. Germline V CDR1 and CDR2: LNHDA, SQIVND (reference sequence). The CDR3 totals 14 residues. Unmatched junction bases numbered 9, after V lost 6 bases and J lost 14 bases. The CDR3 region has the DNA TGTGCCAGTAGCTCCACCGGGACTAGCGGGAGCGAGTTCTTC. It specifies CASSSTGTSGSEFF.

In DNA form, the CDR3 reads TGTGCCAGCAGGCGCGGGACTACTACGCAGTATTTT. This encodes CASRRGTTTQYF. This chain connects TRBV7-2 to TRBJ2-3, with 7 bases aligning to TRBD2. This CDR3 is 12 amino acids long. Looked up from germline, CDR1 is SGHTA and CDR2 is FQGNSA. The junction had 5 bases not matched to a gene; V was cut back by 6 bases and J by 8 bases.

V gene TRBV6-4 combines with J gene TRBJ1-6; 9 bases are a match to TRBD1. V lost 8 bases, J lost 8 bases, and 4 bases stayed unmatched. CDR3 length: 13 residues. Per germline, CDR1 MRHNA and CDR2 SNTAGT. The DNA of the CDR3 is TGTGCCAGCGGACAGGGGCGGGATTCACCCCTCCACTTT. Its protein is CASGQGRDSPLHF.

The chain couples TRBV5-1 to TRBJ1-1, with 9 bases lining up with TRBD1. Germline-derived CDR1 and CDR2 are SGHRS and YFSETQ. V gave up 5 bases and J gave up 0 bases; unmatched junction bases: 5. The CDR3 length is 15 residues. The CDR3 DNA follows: TGCGCCAGCAGTAGACAGGGGGTCATGAACACTGAAGCTTTCTTT. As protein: CASSRQGVMNTEAFF.

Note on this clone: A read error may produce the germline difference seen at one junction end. The CDR3, as DNA: TGTTCCAGCAGCCCGGGGACAGGGAGGACCTATGGCTACACCTTC. It specifies CSSSPGTGRTYGYTF. V is TRBV7-9 and J is TRBJ1-2, with 9 bases fitting TRBD1. There are 15 residues in the CDR3. Per germline, CDR1 SEHNR and CDR2 FQNEAQ (reference sequence).

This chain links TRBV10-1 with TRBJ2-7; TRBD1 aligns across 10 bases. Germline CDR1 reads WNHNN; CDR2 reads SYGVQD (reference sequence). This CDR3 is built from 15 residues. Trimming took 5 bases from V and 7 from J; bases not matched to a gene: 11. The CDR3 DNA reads TGCGCCAGCAGTCCTCGACAGGGGGCAATTGGGGAGCAGTACTTC. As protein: CASSPRQGAIGEQYF.

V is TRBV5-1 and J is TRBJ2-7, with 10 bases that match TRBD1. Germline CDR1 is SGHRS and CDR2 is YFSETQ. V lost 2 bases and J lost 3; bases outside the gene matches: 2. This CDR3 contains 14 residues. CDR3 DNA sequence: TGCGCCAGCAGCTTAGGGGACAGGGGCTACGAGCAGTACTTC. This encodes CASSLGDRGYEQYF.

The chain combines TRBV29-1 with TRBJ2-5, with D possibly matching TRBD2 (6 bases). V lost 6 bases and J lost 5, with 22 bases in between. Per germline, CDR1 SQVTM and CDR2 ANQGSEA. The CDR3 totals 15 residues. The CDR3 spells CSVDPMRAGKETQYF. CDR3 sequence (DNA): TGCAGCGTCGACCCCATGCGGGCGGGGAAGGAGACCCAGTACTTC.

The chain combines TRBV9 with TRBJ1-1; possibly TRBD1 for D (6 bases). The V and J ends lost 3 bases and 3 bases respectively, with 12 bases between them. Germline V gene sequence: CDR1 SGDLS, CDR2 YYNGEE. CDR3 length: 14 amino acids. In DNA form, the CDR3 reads TGTGCCAGCAGCGGCGTAACAGGGTACACTGAAGCTTTCTTT. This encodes CASSGVTGYTEAFF.